This TCR beta chain appears in the sequencing data of a study of blood T cell repertoires in COVID-19. About the research overall: Material from acute and convalescent COVID-19 was sourced from the United States, Italy and Spain. PBMCs, B-cell-depleted T cells, or T cells provided the cDNA or gDNA that made up the material.

The J segment lost 10 bases and the V segment lost 8 bases, leaving 11 bases of the junction unmatched. The CDR3 runs to 13 residues. The germline gives CDR1 ENHRY, CDR2 SYGVKD. Original processing notes: Estimation of nucleated cell counts relied on the amplification of reference gene primers. The method was immunoSEQ multiplex PCR; TCRdb's version includes in-frame clones alone and lacks a portion of them. V and J calls and clone size are given by that table; D and trimming were obtained from the DNA. Here the sample spans about 230,000 clones, about 83% being singletons. This receptor was obtained from a man in his forties with active or convalescent COVID-19. The sequenced sample consisted of peripheral blood. This chain joins TRBV10-3 and TRBJ2-1; 7 bases are a match to TRBD2. In nucleotides, the CDR3 is TGTGCCATCTCGTATCGGGGGGAGGTGGAGCAGTTCTTC. Translated, it gives CAISYRGEVEQFF.